This T cell receptor beta chain originates from a study of shared clonotypes between healthy human individuals. Libraries were prepared by immunoSEQ multiplex PCR; TCRdb keeps only in-frame clonotypes and omits some of them. Here the sample spans 1,100,000 or so clones, approximately 80% being singletons. Trimming shortened V by 6 bases and J by 0 bases, and 14 bases separated the two germline ends. This CDR3 is built from 16 residues. Germline V gene sequence: CDR1 MDHEN, CDR2 SYDVKM. The sample consisted of memory CD4+ T cells from PBMCs. Subset: CD45RA-negative fraction. The chain recombines TRBV28 with TRBJ1-4, with D unresolved. The TCR comes from a man between 18 and 35 years old in good health. Some clones in this sample may be carry-over from other donors' samples. This CDR3 is CASRAPGSATNEKLFF. DNA of the CDR3: TGTGCCAGCAGGGCCCCGGGCAGTGCAACTAATGAAAAACTGTTTTTT.